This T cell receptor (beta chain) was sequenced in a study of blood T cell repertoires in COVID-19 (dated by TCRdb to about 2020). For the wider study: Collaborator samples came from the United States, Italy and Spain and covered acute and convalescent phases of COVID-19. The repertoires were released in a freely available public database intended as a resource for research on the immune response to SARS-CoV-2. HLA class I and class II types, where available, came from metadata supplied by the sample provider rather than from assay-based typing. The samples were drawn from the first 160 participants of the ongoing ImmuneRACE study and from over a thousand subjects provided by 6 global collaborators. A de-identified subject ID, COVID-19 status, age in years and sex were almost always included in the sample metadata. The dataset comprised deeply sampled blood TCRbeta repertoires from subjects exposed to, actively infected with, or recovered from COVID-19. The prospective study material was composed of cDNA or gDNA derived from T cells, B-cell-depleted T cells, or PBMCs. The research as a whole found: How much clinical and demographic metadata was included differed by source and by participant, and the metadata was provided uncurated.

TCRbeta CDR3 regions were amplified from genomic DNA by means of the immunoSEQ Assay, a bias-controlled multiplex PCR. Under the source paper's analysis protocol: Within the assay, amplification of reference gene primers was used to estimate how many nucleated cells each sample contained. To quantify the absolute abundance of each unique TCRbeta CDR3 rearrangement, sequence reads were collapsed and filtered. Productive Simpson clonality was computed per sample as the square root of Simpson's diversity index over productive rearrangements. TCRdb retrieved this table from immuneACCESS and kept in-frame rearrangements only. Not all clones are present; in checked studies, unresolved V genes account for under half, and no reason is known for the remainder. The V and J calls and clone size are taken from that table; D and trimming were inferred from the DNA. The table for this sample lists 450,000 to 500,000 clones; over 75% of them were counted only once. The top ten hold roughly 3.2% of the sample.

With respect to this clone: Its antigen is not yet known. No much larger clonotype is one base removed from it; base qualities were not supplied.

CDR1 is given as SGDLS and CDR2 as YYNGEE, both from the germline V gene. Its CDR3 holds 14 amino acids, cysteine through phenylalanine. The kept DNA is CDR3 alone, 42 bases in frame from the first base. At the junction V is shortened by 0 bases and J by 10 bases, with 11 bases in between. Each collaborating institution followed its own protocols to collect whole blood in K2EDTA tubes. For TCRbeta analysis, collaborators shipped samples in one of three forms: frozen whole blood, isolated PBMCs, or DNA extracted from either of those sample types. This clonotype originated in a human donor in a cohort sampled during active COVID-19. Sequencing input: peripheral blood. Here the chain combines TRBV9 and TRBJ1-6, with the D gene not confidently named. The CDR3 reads CASSVGTGRSPLHF. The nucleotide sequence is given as TGTGCCAGCAGCGTAGGAACTGGGAGGTCACCCCTCCACTTT.